Each of the 5 T cell receptor beta chains below was sequenced from the same sample in a study of CD8+ T cells in alopecia areata. RNA extraction was followed by reverse transcription into cDNA, which acted as the sequencing template. Data came from immunoSEQ multiplex PCR; TCRdb stores just in-frame clones and leaves some out. The data show about 1,900 clones, with none appearing a single time. Documented time point: mouse skin 6 weeks after grafting, around onset of hair loss. This specimen was skin, taken at week 6. These receptors were taken from a C3H/HeJ mouse with alopecia areata. The strain's MHC haplotype is H2-k.

This clone came up many times. The gene names here belong to mouse. The sequence runs out 4 residues before the end of the CDR3; the remainder is reconstructed from the germline J gene. The chain links TRBV13-3 to TRBJ2-3; 12 bases are shared with TRBD1. In germline, CDR1 is NNHDY, CDR2 SYVADS. V was pared by 3 bases and J by 1 base, with 0 bases of the junction left unmatched. The CDR3 covers 15 residues. CDR3 bases read: TGTGCCAGCAGTGGGGACAGGGGGCGTGCAGAA. It specifies CASSGDRGRAE. From start to end, the CDR3 is CASSGDRGRAETLYF.

In this sample, this clone turned up a few times. Gene names are mouse gene names. The CDR3 is cut off 4 residues early in the read; its end comes from the germline J gene. This chain uses TRBV19 with TRBJ2-1; TRBD2 matches at 10 bases. J was trimmed by 1 base and V by 5 bases; bases with no gene match: 3. The CDR3 has 15 residues. Germline values: CDR1 FNHDT, CDR2 SITEND (reference sequence). Incomplete CDR3 DNA: TGTGCCAGCAGGAACTGGGGGGGGAACTATGCT. This translates into CASRNWGGNYA. The entire CDR3 sequence reads CASRNWGGNYAEQFF.

This clone was detected a few times. Mouse gene names and germline throughout. Partial CDR3 DNA: TGTGCCAGCAGCCAAGAACTGGGGGGGCGAGAC. It specifies CASSQELGGRD. The complete CDR3 sequence is CASSQELGGRDTQYF. The rearrangement joins TRBV5 to TRBJ2-5, with 11 bases matching TRBD2. Coverage ceases 4 residues before the CDR3 finishes, and the germline J gene fills in the end. Germline-derived CDR1 and CDR2 are LGHNA and YNLKQL (reference sequence). This CDR3 region has 15 residues.

This clone was recorded many times. Each gene name is a mouse one. The CDR3 reads CASSQDRGDEQYF. Incomplete CDR3 DNA: TGTGCCAGCAGTCAGGACAGGGGAGAT. The genes are TRBV19 and TRBJ2-7; 9 bases align to TRBD1. From the germline J gene comes the end of the CDR3, since the read stops 4 residues before it. This CDR3 is 13 amino acids long. Germline V gene data show CDR1 as FNHDT and CDR2 as SITEND (reference sequence). Complete variable domain (other parts from reference TRBV19 and TRBJ2-7): GGIITQTPKFLIGQEGQKLTLKCQQNFNHDTMYWYRQDSGKGLRLIYYSITENDLQKGDLSEGYDASREKKSSFSLTVTSAQKNEMAVFLCASSQDRGDEQYFGPGTRLTVL.

There are many counts of this clone. Mouse germline and gene names are used. The observed sequence ends 3 residues before the CDR3 terminus, with the missing tail filled in from the germline J gene. The chain recombines TRBV13-2 with TRBJ1-6, with 7 nucleotides matching TRBD1. TRBJ1-6 is annotated as an ORF whose role is uncertain. The CDR3 runs to 16 residues. Germline loops: CDR1 NNHNN, CDR2 SYGAGS (reference sequence). With V trimmed by 3 bases and J by 3 bases, 6 bases remained unmatched. CDR3 protein: CASGGVRGVYNSPLYF. CDR3 bases read: TGTGCCAGCGGTGGTGTCAGGGGGGTCTATAATTCGCCC.